This T cell receptor (beta chain) was captured by sequencing in a study of blood T cell repertoires in COVID-19. Study information: Some COVID-19 samples were acute and others convalescent; all came from the United States, Italy and Spain. The analysed material was cDNA or gDNA that came from T cells, B-cell-depleted T cells, or PBMCs.

Trimming cost V 2 bases and J 3 bases, with 8 bases left between them. The germline gives CDR1 SGHTA, CDR2 FQGNSA. CDR3 length equals 13 residues. Methods used by the authors: Amplified reference gene primers provided the basis for estimating nucleated cell counts. Produced via immunoSEQ multiplex PCR; TCRdb's table is partial and in-frame only. V and J calls and clone size are given by that table; D and trimming were obtained from the DNA. The sample records 80,000 to 130,000 clones, around nine tenths being singletons. The sequenced sample was peripheral blood. The sequence derives from a man between 65 and 85 years old with acute or convalescent COVID-19. The V call is TRBV7-2, the J call TRBJ2-7, with D maybe TRBD2 (5 bases). CDR3 DNA sequence: TGTGCCAGCAGCTTATGGGCGGGCTACGAGCAGTACTTC. Protein sequence: CASSLWAGYEQYF.